This T cell receptor beta chain was retrieved from a study of blood T cell repertoires in COVID-19 (dated by TCRdb to the early 2020s). Regarding the study in general: Samples from collaborators originated in the United States, Italy and Spain and spanned both the acute and convalescent phases of COVID-19. The material from the prospective study consisted of cDNA or gDNA derived from T cells, B-cell-depleted T cells, or PBMCs. Deeply sampled blood TCRbeta repertoires from subjects exposed to, actively infected with, or recovered from COVID-19 were included in the dataset. The repertoires were released in a freely available public database intended as a resource for research on the immune response to SARS-CoV-2. The samples were drawn from the first 160 participants of the ongoing ImmuneRACE study and from 1,254 subjects provided by 6 global collaborators. A de-identified subject ID, COVID-19 status, age in years and sex were almost always included in the sample metadata. Where HLA class I and class II types were available, the types were taken from metadata supplied by the sample provider, not from assay-based typing. General conclusions and limits of the study: The quantity of clinical and demographic metadata differed by source and by participant and was supplied without curation.

One collaborating source in Seattle enrolled patients while the patients were actively infected and followed the patients over time throughout the course of disease. The collaborating institutions used their own protocols to collect whole blood in K2EDTA tubes. Collaborator samples were shipped for TCRbeta analysis as frozen whole blood, isolated PBMCs, or DNA extracted from either sample type. On this clone: Its specific antigen is unknown. Base quality data are lacking; no much larger clone is found one base away.

TCRbeta CDR3 regions were amplified from genomic DNA by means of the immunoSEQ Assay, a bias-controlled multiplex PCR. Per the source publication's procedure: Nucleated cell counts per sample were estimated from amplification of reference gene primers within the assay. Sequence reads were collapsed and filtered to measure the absolute abundance of every unique TCRbeta CDR3 rearrangement. For each sample, productive Simpson clonality was calculated by taking the square root of Simpson's diversity index across productive rearrangements. TCRdb mirrors the immuneACCESS table, restricted to in-frame sequences. Some clones are absent from its copies; in checked studies, under half trace to an unresolved V gene, and the reason for the others is unknown. Clone size and V and J calls were adopted from that table, with D and trimming inferred from the DNA. For this sample there are a few hundred thousand clones; approximately 86% appear just once. About 9.4% of the sample is in the top ten clones.

The V end gives up 3 bases and the J end 7 bases, leaving 12 bases in the junction not matched to a gene. According to the germline V gene (reference sequence), CDR1 reads DFQATT and CDR2 reads SNEGSKA. Reading from cysteine to phenylalanine, the CDR3 counts 15 amino acids. The kept DNA is CDR3 alone, 45 bases in frame from the first base. The V gene is TRBV20-1 and the J gene is TRBJ1-5, and 7 junction bases match TRBD1. Sequencing was done on a sample of peripheral blood. The clonotype was recovered from a woman aged 50 to 60 with COVID-19, enrolled during active disease. The CDR3 region has the sequence CSASMSEGARQPQHF. The DNA sequence is as follows: TGCAGTGCTAGTATGTCGGAGGGGGCGCGACAGCCCCAGCATTTT.